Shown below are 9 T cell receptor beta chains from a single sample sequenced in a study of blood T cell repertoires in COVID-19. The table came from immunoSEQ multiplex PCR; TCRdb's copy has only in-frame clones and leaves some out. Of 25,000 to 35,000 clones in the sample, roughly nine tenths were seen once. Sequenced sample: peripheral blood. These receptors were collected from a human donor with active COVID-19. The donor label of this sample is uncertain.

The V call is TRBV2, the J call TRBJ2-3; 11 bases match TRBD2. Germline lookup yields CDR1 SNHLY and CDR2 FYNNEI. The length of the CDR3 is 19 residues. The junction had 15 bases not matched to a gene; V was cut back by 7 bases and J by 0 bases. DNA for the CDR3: TGTGCCAGCATTCCTTCACTAGCGGGGGAACCATATAGCACAGATACGCAGTATTTT. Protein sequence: CASIPSLAGEPYSTDTQYF.

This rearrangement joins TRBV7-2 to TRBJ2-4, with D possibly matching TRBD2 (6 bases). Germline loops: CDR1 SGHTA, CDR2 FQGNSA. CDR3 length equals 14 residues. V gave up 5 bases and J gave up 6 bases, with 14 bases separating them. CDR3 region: CASSLDGTGNIQYF. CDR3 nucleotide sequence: TGTGCCAGCAGCCTAGACGGGACTGGAAACATTCAGTACTTC.

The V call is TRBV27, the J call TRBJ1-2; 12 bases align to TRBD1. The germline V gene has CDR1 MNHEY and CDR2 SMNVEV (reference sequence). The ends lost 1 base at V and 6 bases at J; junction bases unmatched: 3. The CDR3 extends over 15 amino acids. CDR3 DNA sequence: TGTGCCAGCAGTTTATTGGGACAGGGGGCGAATGGCTACACCTTC. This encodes CASSLLGQGANGYTF.

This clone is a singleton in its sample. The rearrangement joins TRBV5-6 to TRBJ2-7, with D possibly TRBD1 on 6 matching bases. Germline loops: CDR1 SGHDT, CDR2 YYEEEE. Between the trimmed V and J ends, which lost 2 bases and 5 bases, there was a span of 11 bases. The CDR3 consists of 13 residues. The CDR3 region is CASSFTGSDEQYF. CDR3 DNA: TGTGCCAGCAGCTTCACAGGGTCAGACGAGCAGTACTTC.

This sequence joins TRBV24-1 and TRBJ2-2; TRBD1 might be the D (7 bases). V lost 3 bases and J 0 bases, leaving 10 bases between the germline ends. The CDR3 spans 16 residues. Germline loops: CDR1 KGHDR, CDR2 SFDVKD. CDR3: CATSDRGTANTGELFF. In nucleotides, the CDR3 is TGTGCCACCAGTGATCGCGGGACAGCGAACACCGGGGAGCTGTTTTTT.

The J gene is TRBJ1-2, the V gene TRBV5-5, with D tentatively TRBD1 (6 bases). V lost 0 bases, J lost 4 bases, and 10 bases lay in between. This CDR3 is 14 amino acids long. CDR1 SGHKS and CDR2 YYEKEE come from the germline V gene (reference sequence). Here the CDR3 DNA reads TGTGCCAGCAGCTTGGAACAGGGTTCCTATGGCTACACCTTC. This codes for CASSLEQGSYGYTF.

For the CDR3, the DNA is TGTGCCTGGAGTCCAGGGGCATCGTATGGCTACACCTTC. Protein product: CAWSPGASYGYTF. The V and J genes are TRBV30 and TRBJ1-2; weak D call: TRBD1 (6 bases). Germline V gives CDR1 GTSNPN, CDR2 SVGIG (reference sequence). V was shortened by 2 bases and J by 5 bases, with 12 bases between the two germline ends. This CDR3 is built from 13 residues.

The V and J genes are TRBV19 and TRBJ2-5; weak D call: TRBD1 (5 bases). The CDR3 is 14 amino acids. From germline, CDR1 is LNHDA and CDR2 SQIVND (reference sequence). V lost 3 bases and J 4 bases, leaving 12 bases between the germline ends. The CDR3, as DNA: TGTGCCAGTAGTATCTTCGACAGTGCAGAGACCCAGTACTTC. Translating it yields CASSIFDSAETQYF.

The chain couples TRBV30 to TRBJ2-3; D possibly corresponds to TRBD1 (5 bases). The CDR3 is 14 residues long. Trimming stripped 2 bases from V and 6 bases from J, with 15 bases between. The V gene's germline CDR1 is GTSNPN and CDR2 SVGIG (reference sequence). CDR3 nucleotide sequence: TGTGCCTGGAGTACCCTGGGCAGGGCGGATACGCAGTATTTT. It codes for CAWSTLGRADTQYF. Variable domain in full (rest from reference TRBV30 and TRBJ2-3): SQTIHQWPATLVQPVGSPLSLECTVEGTSNPNLYWYRQAAGRGLQLLFYSVGIGQISSEVPQNLSASRPQDRQFILSSKKLLLSDSGFYLCAWSTLGRADTQYFGPGTRLTVL.